Given below is one T cell receptor beta chain in context. Its target is unknown. The data were produced by immunoSEQ multiplex PCR, yet TCRdb's version contains in-frame clones alone and is incomplete. The table has roughly 100,000 clones, around nine tenths seen once. This record belongs to a study of identifying expanded T cells in peripheral blood. The study's findings and limits: Variance in clone template counts between approximately two-week samples significantly increased with total template count across all healthy donors. Differentially abundant clones: around 1.1 between replicates, around 16 at two to three weeks, less than 20 at four.

Collection occurred without any documented infections or immune events in donors. Specimen: blood. This TCR derives from a person aged 18-70 years in good health.

In DNA, the CDR3 is TGCGCCAGCAGCTTGGACTGGGGCTCGAACACTGAAGCTTTCTTT. It is translated as CASSLDWGSNTEAFF. The rearrangement links TRBV5-1 to TRBJ1-1; TRBD1 might be the D (5 bases). CDR3 length equals 15 residues. Germline CDR1 is SGHRS and CDR2 is YFSETQ. V was pared by 0 bases and J by 1 base, with 10 bases between.